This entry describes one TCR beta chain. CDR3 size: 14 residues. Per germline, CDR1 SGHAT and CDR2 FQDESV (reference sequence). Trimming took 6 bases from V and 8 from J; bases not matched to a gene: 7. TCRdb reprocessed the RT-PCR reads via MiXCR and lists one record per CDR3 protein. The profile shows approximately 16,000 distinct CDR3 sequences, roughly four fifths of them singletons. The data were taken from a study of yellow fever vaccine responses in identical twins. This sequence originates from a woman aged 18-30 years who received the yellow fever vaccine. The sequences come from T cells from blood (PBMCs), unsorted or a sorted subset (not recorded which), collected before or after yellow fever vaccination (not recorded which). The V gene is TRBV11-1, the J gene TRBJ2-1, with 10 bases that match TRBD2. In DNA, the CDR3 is TGTGCCAGCAGGTCCGGGACTAGCGAGCATGAGCAGTTCTTC. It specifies CASRSGTSEHEQFF.